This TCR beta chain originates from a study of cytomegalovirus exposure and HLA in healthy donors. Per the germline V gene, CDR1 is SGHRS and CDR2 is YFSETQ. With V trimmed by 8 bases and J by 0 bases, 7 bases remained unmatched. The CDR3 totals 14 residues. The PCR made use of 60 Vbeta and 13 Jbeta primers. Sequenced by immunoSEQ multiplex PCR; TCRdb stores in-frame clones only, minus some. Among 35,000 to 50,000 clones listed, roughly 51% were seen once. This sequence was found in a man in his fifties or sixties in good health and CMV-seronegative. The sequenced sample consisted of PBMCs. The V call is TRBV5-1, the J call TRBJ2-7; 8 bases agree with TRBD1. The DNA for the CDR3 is TGCGCCAGTAACAGGGGGTTTGACTCCTACGAGCAGTACTTC. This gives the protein CASNRGFDSYEQYF. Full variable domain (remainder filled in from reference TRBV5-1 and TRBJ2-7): KAGVTQTPRYLIKTRGQQVTLSCSPISGHRSVSWYQQTPGQGLQFLFEYFSETQRNKGNFPGRFSGRQFSNSRSEMNVSTLELGDSALYLCASNRGFDSYEQYFGPGTRLTVT.